This entry features one T cell receptor (beta chain) sequence. There is no known antigen for this receptor. No qualities accompany the bases; no much larger clone lies one base away. The collaborating institutions used their own protocols to collect whole blood in K2EDTA tubes. For TCRbeta analysis, collaborators shipped samples in one of three forms: frozen whole blood, isolated PBMCs, or DNA extracted from either of those sample types. TCRbeta CDR3 regions were amplified from genomic DNA using the immunoSEQ Assay, a bias-controlled multiplex PCR. The study's processing was this. Nucleated cell counts per sample were estimated from amplification of reference gene primers within the assay. To quantify the absolute abundance of each unique TCRbeta CDR3 rearrangement, sequence reads were collapsed and filtered. For each sample, productive Simpson clonality was calculated as the square root of Simpson's diversity index across productive rearrangements. In its TCRdb copy, this immuneACCESS table keeps in-frame sequences only and misses some clones. Where compared with another copy, unresolved V genes explain less than half of these, and the others have no known cause. The V and J calls and clone size were taken over from that table, and D and trimming were inferred from the DNA. This sample holds about 190,000 clones; about 80% were observed only once. The ten largest clones capture under 15% of the sample.

The data derive from a study of blood T cell repertoires in COVID-19 (dated by TCRdb to the early 2020s). As for the study more broadly: The collaborator samples originated in the United States, Italy and Spain and spanned the acute and convalescent phases of COVID-19. The sample metadata nearly always contained a de-identified subject ID, COVID-19 status, age in years and sex. The dataset comprised deeply sampled blood TCRbeta repertoires from subjects exposed to, actively infected with, or recovered from COVID-19. The samples were drawn from the first 160 participants of the ongoing ImmuneRACE study and from 1,254 subjects provided by 6 global collaborators. A freely available public database, intended as a resource for researchers studying the immune response to SARS-CoV-2, is where the repertoires were released. HLA class I and class II types, where available, came from metadata supplied by the sample provider rather than from assay-based typing. The material from the prospective study consisted of cDNA or gDNA derived from T cells, B-cell-depleted T cells, or PBMCs. Points the paper makes about the study in general: The amount of clinical and demographic metadata varied by source and participant and was provided uncurated.

The sequenced material came from peripheral blood. The receptor was derived from a man aged 25 to 40 with active or convalescent COVID-19.

This receptor carries the CDR3 CASSLREREDTEAFF. The sequenced DNA: TGCGCCAGCAGCTTGAGGGAAAGGGAGGACACTGAAGCTTTCTTT. The chain uses TRBV5-1 and TRBJ1-1; the D gene identity is not certain. The CDR3 covers 15 residues, taking in both the cysteine and the phenylalanine. Of the read, only the CDR3 DNA is kept; its 45 bases are in frame from base 1. The germline V gene sets CDR1 to SGHRS and CDR2 to YFSETQ. A distance of 13 bases separates the germline ends of V and J, which lose 1 base and 3 bases respectively.